This T cell receptor beta chain was obtained from a study of blood T cell repertoires in COVID-19. The CDR3 consists of 14 residues. V was clipped by 9 bases and J by 4 bases; unmatched bases: 6. Germline V lookup: CDR1 KGHDR, CDR2 SFDVKD. This clone was observed many times. The table came from immunoSEQ multiplex PCR; TCRdb's copy has only in-frame clones and leaves some out. This sample has 150,000 to 200,000 clones, with over 60% found just once. Sequencing was done on a sample of peripheral blood. The receptor was isolated from a man aged 60-69 years with acute or convalescent COVID-19. The V gene is TRBV24-1, the J gene TRBJ2-7; TRBD1 matches 12 bases. The CDR3 DNA reads as TGTGCCACCGAGGGGACAGGGGGCGTTTACGAGCAGTACTTC. Protein: CATEGTGGVYEQYF.